The present TCR beta chain was sequenced within a study of regulatory T cells in long-lasting Graves disease. Arm-PCR of CDR3 regions and iRepertoire HTBI primers were used to build TCR beta libraries. TCRdb re-analysed the multiplex PCR reads in MiXCR, keeping a single row per CDR3 protein. The sample holds approximately 690,000 distinct CDR3 sequences, around 32% seen once. This clonotype was picked up a small number of times. This CDR3 has 16 residues. CDR1 and CDR2 from the germline V gene are ENHRY and SYGVKD. The ends were cut back, 6 bases at V and 0 bases at J, with 12 bases in the middle. Sample time point: persistent/refractory GD, antithyroid drugs over 5 years with positive TRAb. Scientists built the TCR library using RNA that was extracted from PBMCs.

Sample: peripheral blood mononuclear cells (PBMCs), taken when the disease was refractory, from a patient treated with antithyroid drugs. The TCR was taken from a female donor with Graves disease. This chain joins TRBV10-3 and TRBJ2-6; possible D gene TRBD2, 6 bases. CDR3 nucleotide sequence: TGTGCCATCAGGGGAGGTGGGGACTCTGGGGCCAACGTCCTGACTTTC. Amino acid sequence: CAIRGGGDSGANVLTF.